This T cell receptor (beta chain) was identified during a study of human T cells and chemical hapten exposure. Study-level information: There were per-sample TCR yield variations, arising mainly from small pooled library volume differences.

The study's findings and limits: A positive correlation with patch test score was shown by PT1 expanded TCR counts. No shift was seen in TCRs above 1 in 1000 frequency with DPC sensitization.

The CDR3 loop spans 15 amino acids. Per germline, CDR1 MDHEN and CDR2 SYDVKM. With V trimmed by 3 bases and J by 4 bases, 8 bases remained unmatched. A remark on this clonotype: The antigen remains undetermined.

Stated time point: patch test 1, 2 weeks after DPC sensitization. The treatment: therapeutic diphenylcyclopropenone sensitization with weekly scalp DPC. For the library, individual cDNA molecules each received unique molecular identifiers. Each CDR3 protein is one row after TCRdb ran MiXCR on the RACE reads. This table holds just under 350,000 distinct CDR3 sequences, around 7% found once. The chain combines TRBV28 with TRBJ2-7; TRBD2 agrees at 8 bases. The starting material was whole blood, obtained in connection with sensitization to the hapten diphenylcyclopropenone (DPC). The receptor was isolated from a woman younger than 35 with alopecia areata. Some clones in this sample may be carry-over from other donors' samples. The CDR3: CASSFGNGGAYEQYF. The CDR3 nucleotides are TGTGCCAGCAGTTTCGGGAACGGGGGGGCGTACGAGCAGTACTTC.